The rows below give T cell receptor beta chains drawn from one sample of a study of early T cells in non-severe SARS-CoV-2 infection. Each CDR3 protein gets one entry after TCRdb re-called the 5' RACE reads with MiXCR. This table holds 50,000 to 70,000 distinct CDR3 sequences, 12% found once. Sequenced sample: whole blood. Receptors were obtained from an adult who was a healthcare worker with PCR-confirmed SARS-CoV-2 infection or an uninfected control (not recorded which). Both conserved end residues are part of each CDR3. D genes are given only for firm matches. Size is omitted from some rows. Given values are once, few, many or a class for expanded clones.

V,size,D,J,DNA,CDR3
TRBV5-4,many,TRBD1,TRBJ1-6,TGTGCCAGCAGCGCAGACAGGGTTGGAGATTCACCCCTCCACTTT,CASSADRVGDSPLHF
TRBV29-1,few,.,TRBJ2-3,TGCAGCGTTAGCACAGATACGCAGTATTTT,CSVSTDTQYF
TRBV3-1,many,.,TRBJ2-2,TGTGCCAGCAGCCAAGAAGGCGGGCCGAACACCGGGGAGCTGTTTTTT,CASSQEGGPNTGELFF
TRBV11-2,many,.,TRBJ2-5,TGTGCCAGCAGCTTAGACAACCCTTCAGGGCTCCGGATGGAGACCCAGTACTTC,CASSLDNPSGLRMETQYF
TRBV20-1,few,TRBD1,TRBJ1-1,TGCAGTGCTAGAGGGACAGGAGTTGAAGCTTTCTTT,CSARGTGVEAFF
TRBV20-1,many,.,TRBJ1-5,TGCAGTGTTACACAACAGGGTGGTCAGCCCCAGCATTTT,CSVTQQGGQPQHF
TRBV29-1,many,TRBD1,TRBJ2-5,TGCAGCGTTGAAGATCGTGTTACAGGGGTGGGGGAGACCCAGTACTTC,CSVEDRVTGVGETQYF
TRBV1,.,.,TRBJ2-7,TGCACCAGCAGCCTCTGGAAACTAGGGTTGCCCTACGAGCAGTACTTC,CTSSLWKLGLPYEQYF
TRBV7-2,.,TRBD2,TRBJ2-1,TGTGCCAGCAGCCCAGGGCGGGGACTAGGTTCGGCGTATGAGCAGTTCTTC,CASSPGRGLGSAYEQFF
TRBV5-1,.,.,TRBJ1-2,TGCGCCAGCAGCCTGGACAGCACCGCTCCGCTCACCTTC,CASSLDSTAPLTF
TRBV3-1,.,.,TRBJ2-5,TGTGCCAGCAGCCCCGCGGGGCGAGAGACCCAGTACTTC,CASSPAGRETQYF
TRBV28,.,.,TRBJ2-3,TGTGCCAGCAGTCCTCGAAGTCTGCGGCGGGGTAGCACAGATACGCAGTATTTT,CASSPRSLRRGSTDTQYF
TRBV5-4,.,.,TRBJ2-3,TGTGCCAGCAGCGGCTTATTAGCCGGGACCACAGATACGCAGTATTTT,CASSGLLAGTTDTQYF
TRBV12-3/TRBV12-4,few,.,TRBJ1-1,TGTGCCAGCAGTTTACACACTGAAGCTTTCTTT,CASSLHTEAFF
TRBV28,.,.,TRBJ1-1,TGTGCCAGCAGTTTACAGGGTGGGGCTGAAGCTTTCTTT,CASSLQGGAEAFF
TRBV5-6,many,TRBD2,TRBJ2-1,TGTGCCAGCAGCATCAATGGACTAGCGGGGGCGTACAATGAGCAGTTCTTC,CASSINGLAGAYNEQFF
TRBV11-2,many,.,TRBJ1-6,TGTGCCAGCAGCTCTGTGGGTGGGGGGCGGAATTCACCCCTCCACTTT,CASSSVGGGRNSPLHF
TRBV7-8,few,.,TRBJ2-2,TGTGCCAGCAGCCCCCAGGGGACATCTGCGGCCGGGGAGCTGTTTTTT,CASSPQGTSAAGELFF
TRBV20-1,.,TRBD1,TRBJ1-1,TGCAGTGCTGACGACAGGGTCCACACTGAAGCTTTCTTT,CSADDRVHTEAFF
TRBV3-1,.,.,TRBJ2-5,TGTGCCAGCAGCCAAGGACAGCACCAAGAGACCCAGTACTTC,CASSQGQHQETQYF
TRBV27,.,TRBD1,TRBJ2-7,TGTGCCAGCAGTCTACAGGGGTACTACGAGCAGTACTTC,CASSLQGYYEQYF
TRBV20-1,few,TRBD2,TRBJ2-7,TGCAGTGCTAGAGATGCGGCTAGCGGGTTCACCTACGAGCAGTACTTC,CSARDAASGFTYEQYF
TRBV18,many,.,TRBJ2-5,TGTGCCAGCTCACCACCTTCCACCCAAGAGACCCAGTACTTC,CASSPPSTQETQYF
TRBV9,many,.,TRBJ1-1,TGTGCCAGCAGCGTATATATAGGGGACAACCGCAACACTGAAGCTTTCTTT,CASSVYIGDNRNTEAFF
TRBV6-1,many,TRBD1,TRBJ1-6,TGTGCCAGCAGTGGACGGGACAGCCGATCACCCCTCCACTTT,CASSGRDSRSPLHF
TRBV7-9,many,.,TRBJ1-2,TGTGCCAGCAGCCCGCCTGGTGACTATGGCTACACCTTC,CASSPPGDYGYTF
TRBV20-1,many,TRBD2,TRBJ2-3,TGCAGTGCTAGAGGCGGGGGGACCGGAGATACGCAGTATTTT,CSARGGGTGDTQYF
TRBV27,many,.,TRBJ2-7,TGTGCCAGCAGTTCAAAAGCGATGTACTCCTACGAGCAGTACTTC,CASSSKAMYSYEQYF
TRBV2,many,TRBD1,TRBJ2-1,TGTGCCAGCAGTGCCGAGACAGGGGGCTACAATGAGCAGTTCTTC,CASSAETGGYNEQFF
TRBV20-1,many,.,TRBJ1-3,TGCAGTGCGCAGACCGTCGGAAACACCATATATTTT,CSAQTVGNTIYF
TRBV11-2,.,.,TRBJ2-1,TGTGCCAGCAGCCCCCCGGACCCAGGAAGGGTTAATGAGCAGTTCTTC,CASSPPDPGRVNEQFF
TRBV12-5,.,.,TRBJ2-3,TGTGCTAGTCGTATGCGCCAGCCTCCAGATACGCAGTATTTT,CASRMRQPPDTQYF
TRBV14,.,.,TRBJ2-7,TGTGCCAGCAGCCATTACACAGCGTACGAGCAGTACTTC,CASSHYTAYEQYF
TRBV28,many,.,TRBJ1-4,TGTGCCAGCAGTTTGCCCATTGGAGGGAATCAAAAACTGTTTTTT,CASSLPIGGNQKLFF
TRBV4-1,.,.,TRBJ2-2,TGCGCCAGCACCGAGGGCACCGGGGAGCTGTTTTTT,CASTEGTGELFF
TRBV3-1,.,.,TRBJ2-2,TGTGCCAGCAGCCATTTCAGGACGAACACCGGGGAGCTGTTTTTT,CASSHFRTNTGELFF
TRBV20-1,many,.,TRBJ1-1,TGCAGTGCTCAACCTCGAGGACGGTTGGCCACTGAAGCTTTCTTT,CSAQPRGRLATEAFF
TRBV21-1,many,.,TRBJ1-5,TGTGCCAGCGGGGGACAGGCCCGCAATCAGCCCCAGCATTTT,CASGGQARNQPQHF
TRBV2,many,.,TRBJ1-3,TGTGCCAGCACTATGACAGATGGAAACACCATATATTTT,CASTMTDGNTIYF
TRBV28,many,.,TRBJ1-4,TGTGCCAGCAGTCCGGCGACTGGGCAGGGGGAAAAACTGTTTTTT,CASSPATGQGEKLFF
TRBV9,.,.,TRBJ1-1,TGTGCCAGCAGCGTCCTCCGCCACACTGAAGCTTTCTTT,CASSVLRHTEAFF
TRBV7-2,.,.,TRBJ1-4,TGTGCCAGCAGCCGGGGGTTTGCGGATGAAAAACTGTTTTTT,CASSRGFADEKLFF
TRBV5-1,.,.,TRBJ1-1,TGCGCCAGCAGCCGCCTTCCTTCAGGGGCCACTGAAGCTTTCTTT,CASSRLPSGATEAFF
TRBV6-5,.,.,TRBJ2-7,TGTGCCAGCGCCCTTGGACAGCTGTTGGGGGTTGCCTACGAGCAGTACTTC,CASALGQLLGVAYEQYF
TRBV20-1,few,TRBD2,TRBJ2-3,TGCAGTGCTAGACTAGCGGGGGCCCTTAACACAGATACGCAGTATTTT,CSARLAGALNTDTQYF
TRBV29-1,many,.,TRBJ1-1,TGCAGCCGACACCTTGAAGCTTTCTTT,CSRHLEAFF
TRBV6-6,few,TRBD1,TRBJ1-5,TGTGCCAGCAGCCAGACAGGGGGCAGACAGCCCCAGCATTTT,CASSQTGGRQPQHF
TRBV30,.,TRBD2,TRBJ2-2,TGTGCCTGGAATGGGGGGGTGAACACCGGGGAGCTGTTTTTT,CAWNGGVNTGELFF
TRBV19,.,.,TRBJ2-1,TGTGCCAGTAGTATCGCCTATTATAGCTCCTACAATGAGCAGTTCTTC,CASSIAYYSSYNEQFF
TRBV5-1,.,.,TRBJ2-3,TGCGCCAGCCGGTCTTGGGGTAGCACAGATACGCAGTATTTT,CASRSWGSTDTQYF
TRBV5-5,many,.,TRBJ2-5,TGTGCCACCATCTCGGGCGTCCCAGGAGAACCACAAGAGACCCAGTACTTC,CATISGVPGEPQETQYF
TRBV20-1,many,TRBD2,TRBJ2-5,TGCAGTGCGAGCCCTAGCGGGGGGTACCAAGAGACCCAGTACTTC,CSASPSGGYQETQYF
TRBV4-2,.,TRBD2,TRBJ2-1,TGTGCCAGCAGCCAAGACACTAGCGGCTTCTACAATGAGCAGTTCTTC,CASSQDTSGFYNEQFF
TRBV5-4,many,TRBD2,TRBJ2-1,TGTGCCAGCAGCTTGCCTGGGACTAGCGGGGTTGAGCAGTTCTTC,CASSLPGTSGVEQFF
TRBV10-3,.,.,TRBJ2-7,TGTGCCATCAGTGAGGAAGGGCCCTACGAGCAGTACTTC,CAISEEGPYEQYF